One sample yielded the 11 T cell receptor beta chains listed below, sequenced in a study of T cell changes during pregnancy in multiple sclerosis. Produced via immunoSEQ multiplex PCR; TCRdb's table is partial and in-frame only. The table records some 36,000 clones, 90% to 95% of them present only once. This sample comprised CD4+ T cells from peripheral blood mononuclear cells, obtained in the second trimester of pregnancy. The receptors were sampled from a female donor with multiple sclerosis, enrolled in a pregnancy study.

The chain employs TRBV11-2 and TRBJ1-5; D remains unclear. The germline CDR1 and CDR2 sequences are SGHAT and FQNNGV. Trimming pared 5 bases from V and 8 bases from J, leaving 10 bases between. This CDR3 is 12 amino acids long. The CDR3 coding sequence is TGTGCCAGCAGCCAAGAAGAGGAGCCCCAGCATTTT. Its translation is CASSQEEEPQHF.

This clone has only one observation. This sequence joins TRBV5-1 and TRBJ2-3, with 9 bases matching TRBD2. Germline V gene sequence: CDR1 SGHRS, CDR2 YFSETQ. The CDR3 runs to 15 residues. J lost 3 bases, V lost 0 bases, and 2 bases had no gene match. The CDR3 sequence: CASSLGLAGTDTQYF. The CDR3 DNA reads TGCGCCAGCAGCTTGGGGCTAGCGGGAACAGATACGCAGTATTTT.

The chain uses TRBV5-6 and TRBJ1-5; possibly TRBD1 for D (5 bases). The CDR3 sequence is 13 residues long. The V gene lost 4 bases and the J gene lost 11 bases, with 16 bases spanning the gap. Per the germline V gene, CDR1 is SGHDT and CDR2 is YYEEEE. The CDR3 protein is CASSRAPIRAQHF. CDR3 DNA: TGTGCCAGCAGCCGGGCCCCCATCAGGGCCCAGCATTTT.

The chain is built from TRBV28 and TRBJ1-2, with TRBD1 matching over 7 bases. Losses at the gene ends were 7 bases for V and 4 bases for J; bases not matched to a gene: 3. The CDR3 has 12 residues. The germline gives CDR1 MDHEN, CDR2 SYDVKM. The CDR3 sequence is CASKGAAYGYTF. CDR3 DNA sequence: TGTGCCAGCAAGGGGGCTGCCTATGGCTACACCTTC.

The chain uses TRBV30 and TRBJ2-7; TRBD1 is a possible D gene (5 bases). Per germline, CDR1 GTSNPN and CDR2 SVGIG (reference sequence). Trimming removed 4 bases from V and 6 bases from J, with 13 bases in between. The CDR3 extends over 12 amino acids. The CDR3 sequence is CAWTGPFFEQYF. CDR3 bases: TGTGCCTGGACAGGGCCCTTCTTCGAGCAGTACTTC.

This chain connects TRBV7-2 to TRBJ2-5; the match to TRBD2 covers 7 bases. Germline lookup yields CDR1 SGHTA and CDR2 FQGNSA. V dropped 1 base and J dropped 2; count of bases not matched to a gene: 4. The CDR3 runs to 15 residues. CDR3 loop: CASSLEASGQETQYF. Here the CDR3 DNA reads TGTGCCAGCAGCTTAGAGGCTAGCGGTCAAGAGACCCAGTACTTC. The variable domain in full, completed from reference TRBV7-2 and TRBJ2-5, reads GAGVSQSPSNKVTEKGKDVELRCDPISGHTALYWYRQSLGQGLEFLIYFQGNSAPDKSGLPSDRFSAERTGGSVSTLTIQRTQQEDSAVYLCASSLEASGQETQYFGPGTRLLVL.

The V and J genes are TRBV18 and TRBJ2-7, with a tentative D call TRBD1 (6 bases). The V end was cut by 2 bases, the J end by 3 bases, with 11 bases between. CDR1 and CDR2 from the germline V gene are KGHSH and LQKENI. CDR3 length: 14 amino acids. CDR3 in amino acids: CASSPTDSYYEQYF. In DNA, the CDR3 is TGTGCCAGCTCACCAACGGACAGTTACTACGAGCAGTACTTC.

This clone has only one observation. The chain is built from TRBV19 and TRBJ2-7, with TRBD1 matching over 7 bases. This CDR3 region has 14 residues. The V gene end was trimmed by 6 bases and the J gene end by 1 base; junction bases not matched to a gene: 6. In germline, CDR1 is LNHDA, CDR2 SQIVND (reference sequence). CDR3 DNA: TGTGCCAGTAGGCGGGCAGGGGGTTCCTACGAGCAGTACTTC. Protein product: CASRRAGGSYEQYF.

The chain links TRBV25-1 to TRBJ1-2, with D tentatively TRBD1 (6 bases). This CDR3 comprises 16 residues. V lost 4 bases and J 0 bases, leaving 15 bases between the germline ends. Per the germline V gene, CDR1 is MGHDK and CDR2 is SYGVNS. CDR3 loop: CASSATGKVSNYGYTF. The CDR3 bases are TGTGCCAGCAGTGCCACAGGGAAGGTATCTAACTATGGCTACACCTTC.

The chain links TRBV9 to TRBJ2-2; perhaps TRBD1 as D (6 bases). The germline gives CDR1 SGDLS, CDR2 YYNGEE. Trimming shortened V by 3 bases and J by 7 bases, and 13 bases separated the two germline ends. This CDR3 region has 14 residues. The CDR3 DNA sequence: TGTGCCAGCAGCGAAGGACAGCCTGGCGGGGAGCTGTTTTTT. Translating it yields CASSEGQPGGELFF.

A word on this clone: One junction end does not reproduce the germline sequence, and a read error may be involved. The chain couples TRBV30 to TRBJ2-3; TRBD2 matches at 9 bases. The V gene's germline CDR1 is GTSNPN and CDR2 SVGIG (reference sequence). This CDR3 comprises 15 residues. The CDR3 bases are TGTGCCCGCCTAAGGCGCCCGGCCATAGCGGGAGCCCTCCATTTT. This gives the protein CARLRRPAIAGALHF.